This note documents a single T cell receptor (beta chain) sequence. The sample comes from a study of identifying expanded T cells in peripheral blood. Here immunoSEQ multiplex PCR was the method, and the copy in TCRdb shows in-frame clones only, minus some. The table lists about 120,000 clones, roughly 84% of them singletons. This CDR3 contains 14 residues. Trimming removed 6 bases at V and 0 bases at J, with 11 bases between. Germline loops: CDR1 SGHTA, CDR2 FQGNSA. The sample taken for sequencing was blood. The source is a person between 18 and 75 years old in good health. The chain employs TRBV7-2 and TRBJ1-1; D possibly corresponds to TRBD1 (6 bases). CDR3 protein: CASSLTGMNTEAFF. CDR3 DNA sequence: TGTGCCAGCAGTTTGACAGGAATGAACACTGAAGCTTTCTTT. The full variable domain, in which reference TRBV7-2 and TRBJ1-1 provide the parts outside the CDR3, is GAGVSQSPSNKVTEKGKDVELRCDPISGHTALYWYRQSLGQGLEFLIYFQGNSAPDKSGLPSDRFSAERTGGSVSTLTIQRTQQEDSAVYLCASSLTGMNTEAFFGQGTRLTVV.